The rows below give T cell receptor beta chains drawn from one sample of a study of T cells after yellow fever vaccination. TCRdb re-called the 5' RACE reads with MiXCR, one entry per CDR3 protein. The sample shows 450,000 to 600,000 distinct CDR3 sequences, about 15% of them seen only once. The sequenced sample was PBMCs, obtained more than 4 days after the first yellow fever vaccination. The receptors come from a man aged 18 to 29 who received the YFV17D yellow fever vaccine. The conserved cysteine and the conserved F or W are not part of the CDR3 here. Fields, in order: V gene, J gene, CDR3 protein.

v_gene: TRBV3-1; j_gene: TRBJ2-1; CDR3aa: ASSQVSSGNEQF
v_gene: TRBV12-5; j_gene: TRBJ1-4; CDR3aa: ASVGRGANEKLF
v_gene: TRBV28; j_gene: TRBJ2-5; CDR3aa: ASSLVTGLLQETQY
v_gene: TRBV29-1; j_gene: TRBJ1-1; CDR3aa: SVDTGQNTEAF
v_gene: TRBV7-2; j_gene: TRBJ1-1; CDR3aa: ASSVDRANGGEAF
v_gene: TRBV25-1; j_gene: TRBJ1-2; CDR3aa: ASSRGGDGYT
v_gene: TRBV7-8; j_gene: TRBJ2-5; CDR3aa: ASSLQGQGLLGETQY
v_gene: TRBV5-1; j_gene: TRBJ2-1; CDR3aa: ASSFAPGAGVFNEQF
v_gene: TRBV7-9; j_gene: TRBJ1-1; CDR3aa: ASSLVDFSGTF
v_gene: TRBV7-2; j_gene: TRBJ1-1; CDR3aa: ASTFQGLTEAF